This TCR beta chain was recorded in a study of T cells in Graves' hyperthyroidism and ophthalmopathy. Whole-study results and caveats: The blood repertoire included most of the expanded thyroid clonotypes above 0.001.

There are many counts of this clonotype. The antigen remains unidentified. Regions amplified from RNA transcripts were the TCR beta CDR3 regions. Initially, a first-round RT-PCR of the TCR CDR3 employed the HTBI primer set. Each CDR3 protein gets one entry after TCRdb re-called the multiplex PCR reads with MiXCR. The table has fewer than 400,000 distinct CDR3 sequences, 15% to 17% seen once; the top ten hold around a quarter. The V segment lost 9 bases and the J segment 1 base; nucleotides outside the gene matches: 12. The CDR3 has 15 amino acids. Germline V gene lookup returns CDR1 KGHSH and CDR2 LQKENI. Orbital computed tomography and thyroid ultrasound, together with serum TRAb and thyroxine and clinical symptoms, were used for diagnoses. Blood sampling occurred at first hyperthyroidism diagnosis, ahead of any ophthalmopathy symptoms.

The material sequenced was blood. J is TRBJ2-7 and V is TRBV18; 7 bases are a match to TRBD1. The clonotype comes from a woman between 18 and 29 years old with Graves' hyperthyroidism that later progressed to Graves' ophthalmopathy. The CDR3 sequence is CASSLLRDRSYEQYF. CDR3 DNA: TGTGCCAGTTCTCTTCTCCGGGACAGATCCTACGAGCAGTACTTC.